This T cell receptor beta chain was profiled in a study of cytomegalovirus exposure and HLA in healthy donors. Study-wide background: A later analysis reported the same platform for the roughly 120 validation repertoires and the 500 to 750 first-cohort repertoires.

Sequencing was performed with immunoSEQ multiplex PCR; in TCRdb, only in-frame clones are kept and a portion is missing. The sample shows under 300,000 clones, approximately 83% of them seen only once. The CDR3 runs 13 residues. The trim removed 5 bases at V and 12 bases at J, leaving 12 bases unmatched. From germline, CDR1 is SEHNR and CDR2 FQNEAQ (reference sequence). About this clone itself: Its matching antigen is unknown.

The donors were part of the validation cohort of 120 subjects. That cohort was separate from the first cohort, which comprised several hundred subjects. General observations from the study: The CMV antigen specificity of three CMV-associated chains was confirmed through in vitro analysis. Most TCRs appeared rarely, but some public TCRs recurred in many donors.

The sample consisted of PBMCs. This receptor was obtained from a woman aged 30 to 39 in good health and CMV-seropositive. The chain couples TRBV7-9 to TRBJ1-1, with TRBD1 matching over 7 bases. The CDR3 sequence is CASSQPGTDITFF. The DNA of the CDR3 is TGTGCCAGCAGCCAGCCAGGGACAGACATAACTTTCTTT.